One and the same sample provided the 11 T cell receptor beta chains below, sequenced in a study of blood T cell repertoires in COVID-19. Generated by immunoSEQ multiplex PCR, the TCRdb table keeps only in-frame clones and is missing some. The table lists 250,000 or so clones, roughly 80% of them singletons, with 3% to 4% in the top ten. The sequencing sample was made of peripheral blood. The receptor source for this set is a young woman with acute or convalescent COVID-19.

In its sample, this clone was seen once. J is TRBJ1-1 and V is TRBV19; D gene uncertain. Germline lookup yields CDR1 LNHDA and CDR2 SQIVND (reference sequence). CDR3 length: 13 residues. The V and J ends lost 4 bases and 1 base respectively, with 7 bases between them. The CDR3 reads CASSTAGNTEAFF. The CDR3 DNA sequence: TGTGCCAGTAGTACGGCAGGGAACACTGAAGCTTTCTTT.

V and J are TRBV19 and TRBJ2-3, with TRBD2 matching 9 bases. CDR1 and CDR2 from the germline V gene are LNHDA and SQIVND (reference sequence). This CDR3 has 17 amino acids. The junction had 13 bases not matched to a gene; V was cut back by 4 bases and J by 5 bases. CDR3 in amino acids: CASSKVRAGGPEDTQYF. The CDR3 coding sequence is TGTGCCAGTAGTAAAGTTCGGGCGGGAGGGCCTGAAGATACGCAGTATTTT.

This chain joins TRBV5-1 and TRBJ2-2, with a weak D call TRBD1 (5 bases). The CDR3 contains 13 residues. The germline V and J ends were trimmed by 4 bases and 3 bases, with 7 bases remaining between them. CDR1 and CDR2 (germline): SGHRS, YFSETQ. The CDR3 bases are TGCGCCAGCAGCCCCAGGGACACCGGGGAGCTGTTTTTT. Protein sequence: CASSPRDTGELFF.

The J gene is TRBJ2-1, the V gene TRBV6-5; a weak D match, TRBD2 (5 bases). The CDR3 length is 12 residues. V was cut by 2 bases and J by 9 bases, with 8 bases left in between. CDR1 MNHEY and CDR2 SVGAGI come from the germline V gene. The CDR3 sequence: CASSYASSEQFF. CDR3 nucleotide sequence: TGTGCCAGCAGTTACGCTAGCTCTGAGCAGTTCTTC.

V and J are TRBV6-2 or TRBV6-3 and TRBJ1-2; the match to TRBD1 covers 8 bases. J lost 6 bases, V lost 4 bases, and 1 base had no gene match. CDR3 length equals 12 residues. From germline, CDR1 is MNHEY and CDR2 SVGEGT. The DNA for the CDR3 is TGTGCCAGCAGTTTGACAGGGGATGGCTACACCTTC. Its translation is CASSLTGDGYTF.

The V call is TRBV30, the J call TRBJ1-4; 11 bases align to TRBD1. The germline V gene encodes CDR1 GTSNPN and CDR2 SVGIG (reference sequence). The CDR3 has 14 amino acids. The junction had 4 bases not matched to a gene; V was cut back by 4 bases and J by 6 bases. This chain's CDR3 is CAWTSGQGDEKLFF. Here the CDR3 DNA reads TGTGCCTGGACTTCGGGACAGGGGGATGAAAAACTGTTTTTT. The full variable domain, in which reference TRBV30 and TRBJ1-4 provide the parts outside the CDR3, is SQTIHQWPATLVQPVGSPLSLECTVEGTSNPNLYWYRQAAGRGLQLLFYSVGIGQISSEVPQNLSASRPQDRQFILSSKKLLLSDSGFYLCAWTSGQGDEKLFFGSGTQLSVL.

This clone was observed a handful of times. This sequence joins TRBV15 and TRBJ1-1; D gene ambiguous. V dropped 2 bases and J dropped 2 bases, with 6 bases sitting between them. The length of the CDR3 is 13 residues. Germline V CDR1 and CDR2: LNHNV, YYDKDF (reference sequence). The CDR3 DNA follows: TGTGCCACCAGCAGATCAGATAACACTGAAGCTTTCTTT. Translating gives CATSRSDNTEAFF.

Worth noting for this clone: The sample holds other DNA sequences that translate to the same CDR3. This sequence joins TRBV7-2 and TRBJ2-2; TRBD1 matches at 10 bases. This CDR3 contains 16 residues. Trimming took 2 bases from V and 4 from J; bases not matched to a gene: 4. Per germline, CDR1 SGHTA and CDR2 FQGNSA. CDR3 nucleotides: TGTGCCAGCAGCTTAAGACAGGGGGCGGGCACCGGGGAGCTGTTTTTT. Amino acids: CASSLRQGAGTGELFF.

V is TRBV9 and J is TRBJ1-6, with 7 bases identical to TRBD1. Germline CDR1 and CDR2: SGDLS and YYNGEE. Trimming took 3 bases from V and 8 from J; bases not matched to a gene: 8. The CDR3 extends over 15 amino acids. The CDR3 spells CASSGTGARDSPLHF. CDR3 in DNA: TGTGCCAGCAGCGGTACAGGGGCGAGGGATTCACCCCTCCACTTT.

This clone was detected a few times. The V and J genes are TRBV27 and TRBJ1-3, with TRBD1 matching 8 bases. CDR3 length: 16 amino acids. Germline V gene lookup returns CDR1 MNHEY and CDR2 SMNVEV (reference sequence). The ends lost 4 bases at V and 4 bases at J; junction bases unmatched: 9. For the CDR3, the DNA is TGTGCCAGCAGTTCCCCCGGGACAGGACCGGGAAACACCATATATTTT. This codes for CASSSPGTGPGNTIYF.

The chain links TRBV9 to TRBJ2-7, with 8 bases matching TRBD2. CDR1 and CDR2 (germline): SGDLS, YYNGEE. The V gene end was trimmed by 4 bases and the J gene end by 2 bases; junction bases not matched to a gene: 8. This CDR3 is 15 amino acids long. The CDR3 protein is CASSPGLAGAYEQYF. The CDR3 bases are TGTGCCAGCAGCCCAGGACTAGCTGGGGCCTACGAGCAGTACTTC.